This is a list of T cell receptor beta chains from one sample in a study of cytomegalovirus exposure and HLA in healthy donors. The method was immunoSEQ multiplex PCR; TCRdb's version includes in-frame clones alone and lacks a portion of them. The repertoire consists of about 190,000 clones, with about 77% occurring once and the leading ten covering around 2.2%. The specimen sequenced was PBMCs. The receptor source for this set is a woman aged 25 to 39 in good health and CMV-seropositive. Both conserved end residues are part of each CDR3. A D gene is named only where the DNA matches it firmly. For some rows the clone size is stated as once, few or many, or as a class when expanded; others skip it.

>TRBV5-1|.|.|TRBJ2-7
CASSPGQFASYEQYF
TGCGCCAGCAGCCCAGGACAGTTTGCCTCCTACGAGCAGTACTTC
>TRBV10-3|.|.|TRBJ2-5
CAISESTGVRETQYF
TGTGCCATCAGTGAGTCGACAGGAGTGAGAGAGACCCAGTACTTC
>TRBV9|.|.|TRBJ1-2
CASSESQRGDYGYTF
TGTGCCAGCAGCGAGTCCCAGCGGGGGGATTATGGCTACACCTTC
>TRBV29-1|.|.|TRBJ2-1
CSVLTPSSYNEQFF
TGCAGCGTCTTGACACCGAGCTCCTACAATGAGCAGTTCTTC
>TRBV28|.|TRBD1|TRBJ1-5
CASSLFRDRGYNQPQHF
TGTGCCAGCAGTTTATTCCGGGACAGGGGGTACAATCAGCCCCAGCATTTT
>TRBV7-3|.|TRBD2|TRBJ2-2
CASELAGATGELFF
TGTGCCAGCGAACTAGCGGGAGCCACCGGGGAGCTGTTTTTT
>TRBV29-1|.|.|TRBJ2-3
CSVDGGTDTQYF
TGCAGCGTTGACGGGGGCACAGATACGCAGTATTTT
>TRBV19|once|TRBD1|TRBJ1-1
CASSLRQGINTEAFF
TGTGCCAGTAGTTTGAGACAGGGAATCAACACTGAAGCTTTCTTT
>TRBV7-3|.|TRBD2|TRBJ2-1
CASSLWAGEPYNEQFF
TGTGCCAGCAGCTTATGGGCGGGGGAGCCTTACAATGAGCAGTTCTTC
>TRBV7-9|few|.|TRBJ1-2
CASSPDTYSGYTF
TGTGCCAGCAGCCCTGACACCTACTCGGGCTACACCTTC
>TRBV27|.|.|TRBJ1-1
CASSLFTLGGTEAFF
TGTGCCAGCAGTTTATTCACCCTCGGGGGGACTGAAGCTTTCTTT
>TRBV9|.|TRBD2|TRBJ2-3
CASSIRPAGGENSDTQYF
TGTGCCAGCAGCATTAGACCCGCGGGAGGAGAAAACTCCGATACGCAGTATTTT
>TRBV28|.|.|TRBJ2-5
CASRYVETQYF
TGTGCCAGCAGATATGTAGAGACCCAGTACTTC
>TRBV4-2|.|TRBD1|TRBJ1-5
CASSQDTARGLNQPQHF
TGTGCCAGCAGCCAAGATACCGCCAGGGGGCTCAATCAGCCCCAGCATTTT
>TRBV30|.|TRBD2|TRBJ2-3
CAWGLADTQYF
TGTGCCTGGGGACTAGCGGATACGCAGTATTTT
>TRBV7-7|.|.|TRBJ2-2
CASSLRSRAGELFF
TGTGCTAGCAGCTTGAGGAGCAGGGCCGGGGAGCTGTTTTTT
>TRBV5-1|few|TRBD1|TRBJ2-7
CASGPLGQGWSEQYF
TGCGCCAGCGGTCCCCTTGGACAGGGATGGTCCGAGCAGTACTTC
>TRBV7-9|.|TRBD1|TRBJ2-6
CASSPLTGKLSGANVLTF
TGTGCCAGCAGCCCACTGACAGGGAAACTCTCTGGGGCCAACGTCCTGACTTTC
>TRBV20-1|.|.|TRBJ1-2
CSAQDQNEGAF
TGCAGTGCCCAGGACCAAAATGAGGGCGCCTTC
>TRBV4-3|.|.|TRBJ2-1
CASSRYGPHNEQFF
TGCGCCAGCAGCCGCTATGGGCCCCACAATGAGCAGTTCTTC